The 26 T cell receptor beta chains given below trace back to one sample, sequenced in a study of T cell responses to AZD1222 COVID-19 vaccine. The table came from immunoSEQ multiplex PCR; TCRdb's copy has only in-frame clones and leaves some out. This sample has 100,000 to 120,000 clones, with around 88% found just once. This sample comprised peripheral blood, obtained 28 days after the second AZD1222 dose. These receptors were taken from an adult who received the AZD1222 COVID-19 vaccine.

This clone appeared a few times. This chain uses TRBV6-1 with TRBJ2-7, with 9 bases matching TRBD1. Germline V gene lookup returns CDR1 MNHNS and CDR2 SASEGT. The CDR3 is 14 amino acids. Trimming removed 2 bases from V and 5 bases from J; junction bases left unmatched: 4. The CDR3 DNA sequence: TGTGCCAGCAGTGAAACGGGACAGGGTCACGAGCAGTACTTC. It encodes CASSETGQGHEQYF.

This CDR3 reads CASSPPGGAANYGYTF. In DNA form, the CDR3 reads TGTGCCAGCAGCCCCCCCGGCGGGGCGGCTAACTATGGCTACACCTTC. The V and J genes are TRBV7-9 and TRBJ1-2, with D possibly TRBD1 on 5 matching bases. The CDR3 extends over 16 amino acids. Germline loops: CDR1 SEHNR, CDR2 FQNEAQ (reference sequence). Trimming shortened V by 5 bases and J by 0 bases, and 16 bases separated the two germline ends.

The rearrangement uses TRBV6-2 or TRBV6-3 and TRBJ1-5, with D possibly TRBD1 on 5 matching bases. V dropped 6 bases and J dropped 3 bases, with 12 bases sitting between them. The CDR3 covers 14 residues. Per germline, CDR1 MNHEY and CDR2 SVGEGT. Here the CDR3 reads CASSRVQANQPQHF. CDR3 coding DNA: TGTGCCAGCAGCAGGGTGCAGGCCAATCAGCCCCAGCATTTT.

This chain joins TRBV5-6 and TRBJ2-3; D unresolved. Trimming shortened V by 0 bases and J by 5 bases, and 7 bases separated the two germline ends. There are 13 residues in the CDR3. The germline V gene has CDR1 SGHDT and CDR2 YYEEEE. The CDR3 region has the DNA TGTGCCAGCAGCTTGGCCTCCCTAGATACGCAGTATTTT. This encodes CASSLASLDTQYF. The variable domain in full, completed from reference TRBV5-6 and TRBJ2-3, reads DAGVTQSPTHLIKTRGQQVTLRCSPKSGHDTVSWYQQALGQGPQFIFQYYEEEERQRGNFPDRFSGHQFPNYSSELNVNALLLGDSALYLCASSLASLDTQYFGPGTRLTVL.

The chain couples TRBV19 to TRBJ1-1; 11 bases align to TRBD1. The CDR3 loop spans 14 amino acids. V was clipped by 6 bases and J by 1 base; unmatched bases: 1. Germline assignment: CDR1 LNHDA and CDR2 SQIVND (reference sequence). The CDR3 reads CASRDRGQNTEAFF. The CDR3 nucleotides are TGTGCCAGTAGGGACAGGGGGCAGAACACTGAAGCTTTCTTT.

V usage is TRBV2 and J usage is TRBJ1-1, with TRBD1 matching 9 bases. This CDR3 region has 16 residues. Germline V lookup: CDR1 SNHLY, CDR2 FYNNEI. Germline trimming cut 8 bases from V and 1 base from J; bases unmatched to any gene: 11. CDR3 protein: CASSRTGGTTNTEAFF. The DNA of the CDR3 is TGTGCCAGCTCCCGAACAGGGGGCACCACGAACACTGAAGCTTTCTTT.

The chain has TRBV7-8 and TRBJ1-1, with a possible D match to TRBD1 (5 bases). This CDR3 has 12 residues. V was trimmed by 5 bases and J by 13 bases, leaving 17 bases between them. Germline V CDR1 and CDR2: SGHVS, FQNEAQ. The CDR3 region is CASSNQGFPDFF. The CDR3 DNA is TGTGCCAGCAGCAACCAGGGATTCCCGGATTTCTTT. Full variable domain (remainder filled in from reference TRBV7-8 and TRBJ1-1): GAGVSQSPRYKVAKRGQDVALRCDPISGHVSLFWYQQALGQGPEFLTYFQNEAQLDKSGLPSDRFFAERPEGSVSTLKIQRTQQEDSAVYLCASSNQGFPDFFGQGTRLTVV.

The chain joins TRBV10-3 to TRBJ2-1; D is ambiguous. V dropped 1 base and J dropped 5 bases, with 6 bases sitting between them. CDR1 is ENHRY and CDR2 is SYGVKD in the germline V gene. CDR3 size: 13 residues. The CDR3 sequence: CAISEFRDNEQFF. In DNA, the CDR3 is TGTGCCATCAGTGAGTTCAGAGACAATGAGCAGTTCTTC.

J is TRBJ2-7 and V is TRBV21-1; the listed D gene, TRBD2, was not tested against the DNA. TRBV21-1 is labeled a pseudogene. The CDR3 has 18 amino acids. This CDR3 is CASSKKGEGDRALYEQYF. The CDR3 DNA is TGTGCCAGCAGCAAAAAGGGGGAGGGCGATCGGGCACTCTACGAGCAGTACTTC.

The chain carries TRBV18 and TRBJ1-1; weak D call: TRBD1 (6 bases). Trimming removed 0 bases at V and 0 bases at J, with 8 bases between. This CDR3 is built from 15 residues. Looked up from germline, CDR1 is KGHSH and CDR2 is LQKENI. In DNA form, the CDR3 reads TGTGCCAGCTCACCACCCAGGGGTATGAACACTGAAGCTTTCTTT. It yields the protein CASSPPRGMNTEAFF.

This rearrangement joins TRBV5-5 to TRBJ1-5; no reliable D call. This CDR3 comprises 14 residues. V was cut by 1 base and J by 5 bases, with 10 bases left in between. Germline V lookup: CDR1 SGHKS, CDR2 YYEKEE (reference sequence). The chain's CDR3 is CASSLSPGDQPQHF. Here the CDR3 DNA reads TGTGCCAGCAGCTTGTCTCCGGGAGATCAGCCCCAGCATTTT.

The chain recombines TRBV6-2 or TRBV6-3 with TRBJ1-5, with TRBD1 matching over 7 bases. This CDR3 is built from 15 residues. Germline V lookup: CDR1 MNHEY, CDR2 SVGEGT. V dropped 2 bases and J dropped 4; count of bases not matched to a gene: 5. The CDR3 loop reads CASSYGGTVNQPQHF. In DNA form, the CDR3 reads TGTGCCAGCAGTTACGGCGGGACAGTGAATCAGCCCCAGCATTTT.

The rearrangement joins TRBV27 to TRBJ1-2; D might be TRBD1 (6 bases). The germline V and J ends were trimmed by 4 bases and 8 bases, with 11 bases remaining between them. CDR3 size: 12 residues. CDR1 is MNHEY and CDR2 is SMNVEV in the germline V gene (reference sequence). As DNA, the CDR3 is TGTGCCAGCAGTTCGTCAGGGGAAGGCTACACCTTC. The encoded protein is CASSSSGEGYTF.

The chain's CDR3 is CASDTTGYQPQHF. The CDR3 nucleotides are TGTGCCAGCGACACGACAGGGTATCAGCCCCAGCATTTT. The chain links TRBV28 to TRBJ1-5; the match to TRBD1 covers 7 bases. This CDR3 has 13 residues. Germline trimming cut 8 bases from V and 5 bases from J; bases unmatched to any gene: 6. Germline CDR1 is MDHEN and CDR2 is SYDVKM. The variable domain in full, with the rest retrieved from reference TRBV28 and TRBJ1-5, is DVKVTQSSRYLVKRTGEKVFLECVQDMDHENMFWYRQDPGLGLRLIYFSYDVKMKEKGDIPEGYSVSREKKERFSLILESASTNQTSMYLCASDTTGYQPQHFGDGTRLSIL.

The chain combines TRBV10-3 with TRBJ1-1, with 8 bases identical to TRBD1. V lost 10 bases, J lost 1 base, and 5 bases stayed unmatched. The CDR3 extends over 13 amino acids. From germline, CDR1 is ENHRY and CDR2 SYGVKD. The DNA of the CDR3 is TGTGCCACCTCGGGGACAGGGAACACTGAAGCTTTCTTT. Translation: CATSGTGNTEAFF.

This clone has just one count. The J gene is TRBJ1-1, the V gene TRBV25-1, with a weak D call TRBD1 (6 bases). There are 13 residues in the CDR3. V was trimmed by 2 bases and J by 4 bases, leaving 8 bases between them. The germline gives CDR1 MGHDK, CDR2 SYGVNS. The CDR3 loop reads CASSEQDSTEAFF. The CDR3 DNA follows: TGTGCCAGCAGTGAACAGGACAGCACTGAAGCTTTCTTT.

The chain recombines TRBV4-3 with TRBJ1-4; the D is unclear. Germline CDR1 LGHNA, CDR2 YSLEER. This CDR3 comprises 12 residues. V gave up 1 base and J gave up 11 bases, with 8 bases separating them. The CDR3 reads CASSQGVGKLFF. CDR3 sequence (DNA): TGCGCCAGCAGCCAAGGGGTAGGGAAACTGTTTTTT.

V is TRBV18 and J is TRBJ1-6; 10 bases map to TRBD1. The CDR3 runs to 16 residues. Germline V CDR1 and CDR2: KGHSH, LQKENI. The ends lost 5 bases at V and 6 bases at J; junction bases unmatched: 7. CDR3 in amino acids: CASSERQGASNSPLHF. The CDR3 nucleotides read TGTGCCAGCTCAGAACGACAGGGGGCCTCTAATTCACCCCTCCACTTT.

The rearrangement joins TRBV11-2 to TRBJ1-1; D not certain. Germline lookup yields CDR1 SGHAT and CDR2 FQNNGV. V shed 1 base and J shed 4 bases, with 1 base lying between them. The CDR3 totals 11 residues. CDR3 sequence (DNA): TGTGCCAGCAGCTTAGTCACTGAAGCTTTCTTT. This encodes CASSLVTEAFF.

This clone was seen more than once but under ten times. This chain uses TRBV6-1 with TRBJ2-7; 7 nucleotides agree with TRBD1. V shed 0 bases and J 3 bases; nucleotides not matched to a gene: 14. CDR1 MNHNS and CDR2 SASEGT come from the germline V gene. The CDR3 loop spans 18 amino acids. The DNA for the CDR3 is TGTGCCAGCAGTGAAGCGTCGAAGTGGACAGGCGACTACTACGAGCAGTACTTC. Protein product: CASSEASKWTGDYYEQYF.

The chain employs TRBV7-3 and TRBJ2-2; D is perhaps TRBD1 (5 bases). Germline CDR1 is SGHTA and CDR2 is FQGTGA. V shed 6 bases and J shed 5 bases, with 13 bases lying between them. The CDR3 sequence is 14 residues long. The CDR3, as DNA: TGTGCCAGCAGTAGGGGTGGGCTGACCGGGGAGCTGTTTTTT. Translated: CASSRGGLTGELFF.

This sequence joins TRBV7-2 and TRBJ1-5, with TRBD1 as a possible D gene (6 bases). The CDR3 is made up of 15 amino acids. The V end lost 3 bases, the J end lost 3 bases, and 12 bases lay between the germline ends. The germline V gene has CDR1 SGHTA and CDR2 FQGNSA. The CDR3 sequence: CASSFWGPLNQPQHF. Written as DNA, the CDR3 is TGTGCCAGCAGCTTCTGGGGGCCCCTCAATCAGCCCCAGCATTTT.

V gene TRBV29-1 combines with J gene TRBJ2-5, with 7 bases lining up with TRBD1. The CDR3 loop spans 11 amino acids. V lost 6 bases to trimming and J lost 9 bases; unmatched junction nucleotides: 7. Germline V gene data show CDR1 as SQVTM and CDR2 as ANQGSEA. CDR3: CSVGVQGAQYF. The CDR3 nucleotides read TGCAGCGTGGGGGTTCAGGGGGCCCAGTACTTC.

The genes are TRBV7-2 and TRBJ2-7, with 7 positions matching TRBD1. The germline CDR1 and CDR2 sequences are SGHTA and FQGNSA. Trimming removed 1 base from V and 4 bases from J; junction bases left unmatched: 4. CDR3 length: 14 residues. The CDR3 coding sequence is TGTGCCAGCAGCTTAGGCCGGACAGGTTACGAGCAGTACTTC. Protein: CASSLGRTGYEQYF.

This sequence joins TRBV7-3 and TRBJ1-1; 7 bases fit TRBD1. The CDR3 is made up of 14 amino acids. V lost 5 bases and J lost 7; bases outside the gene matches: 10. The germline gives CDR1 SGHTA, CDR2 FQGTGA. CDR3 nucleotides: TGTGCCAGCAGCGCCGAGCACAGGGGTGGTGAAGCTTTCTTT. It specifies CASSAEHRGGEAFF.

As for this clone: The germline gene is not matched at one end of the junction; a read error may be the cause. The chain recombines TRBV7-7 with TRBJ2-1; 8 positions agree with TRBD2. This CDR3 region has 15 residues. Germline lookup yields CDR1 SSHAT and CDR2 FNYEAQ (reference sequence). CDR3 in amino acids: CASSRGTSSYNEQFF. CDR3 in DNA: TGTGCTAGCAGCCGAGGGACTAGCTCCTACAATGAGCAGTTCTTC. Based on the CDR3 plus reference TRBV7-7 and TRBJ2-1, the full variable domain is GAGVSQSPRYKVTKRGQDVTLRCDPISSHATLYWYQQALGQGPEFLTYFNYEAQPDKSGLPSDRFSAERPEGSISTLTIQRTEQRDSAMYRCASSRGTSSYNEQFFGPGTRLTVL.